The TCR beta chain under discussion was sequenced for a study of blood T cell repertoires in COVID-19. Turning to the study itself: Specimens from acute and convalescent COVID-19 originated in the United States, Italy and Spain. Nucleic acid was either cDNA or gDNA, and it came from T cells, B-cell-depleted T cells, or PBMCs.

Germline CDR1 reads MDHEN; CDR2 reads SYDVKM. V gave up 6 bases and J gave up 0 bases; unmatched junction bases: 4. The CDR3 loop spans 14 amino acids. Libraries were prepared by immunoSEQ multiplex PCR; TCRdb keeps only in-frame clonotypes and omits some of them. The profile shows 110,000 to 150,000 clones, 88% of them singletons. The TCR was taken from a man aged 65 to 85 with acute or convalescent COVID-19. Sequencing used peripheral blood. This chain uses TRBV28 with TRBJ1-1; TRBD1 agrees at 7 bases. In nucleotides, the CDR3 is TGTGCCAGCAGCCGGGACAGCCTGAACACTGAAGCTTTCTTT. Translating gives CASSRDSLNTEAFF.